This T cell receptor beta chain was sequenced in a study of T cell responses to AZD1222 COVID-19 vaccine. Study observations and caveats: The study identified only a handful of AZD1222 recipients as seropositive at baseline. In a largely white British group with more females than males, clonal diversity was possibly underestimated. Dominant at 160-218 and 743-854, vaccine-associated CD4 TCRs also spanned spike.

To note about this clone: The antigen remains undetermined.

The protocol was immunoSEQ multiplex PCR, while the TCRdb copy is restricted to in-frame clones and leaves out a portion. This table has about 70,000 clones, 88% appearing once. Sequences were derived from peripheral blood, sampled 28 days after the second dose of the MenACWY control vaccine. The source of this sequence is an adult who received the MenACWY meningococcal vaccine as a control.

Here the CDR3 DNA reads TGTGCCAGCACAATCGACAGAAATCAGCCCCAGCATTTT. It specifies CASTIDRNQPQHF. The rearrangement links TRBV2 to TRBJ1-5, with a possible D match to TRBD1 (5 bases). V shed 7 bases and J shed 4 bases, with 11 bases lying between them. CDR1 and CDR2 from the germline V gene are SNHLY and FYNNEI. This CDR3 is built from 13 residues.